This TCR beta chain is drawn from a study of blood T cells in healthy people across ages. Overall study findings and caveats: From one million sequenced T cells, diversity estimates were lower bounds.

In germline, CDR1 is SEHNR, CDR2 FQNEAQ (reference sequence). This CDR3 comprises 16 residues. V shed 5 bases and J 1 base; nucleotides not matched to a gene: 11. A second PCR, run for about 6 to 12 cycles, used a sample-barcoded 5' primer plus a J-beta primer mix. A tag from a template-switch adaptor with 12 random nucleotides marked each cDNA molecule. TCRdb analysed the 5' RACE reads with MiXCR anew, one entry per CDR3 protein. The data contain approximately 810,000 distinct CDR3 sequences, 29% of them singletons. This clonotype was observed at least ten times. Its antigen is not known. V usage is TRBV7-9 and J usage is TRBJ2-7; 7 bases align to TRBD2. The sample was blood. The source of this sequence is a woman older than 75 in good health. CDR3 amino acids: CASSPFKSGASYEQYF. As DNA, the CDR3 is TGTGCCAGCAGCCCGTTTAAGAGCGGGGCTTCCTACGAGCAGTACTTC.